These 9 T cell receptor beta chains share one sample of origin, sequenced in a study of shared clonotypes between healthy human individuals. TCRdb keeps only in-frame clones here, not all; method: immunoSEQ multiplex PCR. Counted here are 2 million to 2.5 million clones, approximately 95% occurring once; the ten biggest clones make up around 0.13%. The material sequenced was naive CD4+ T cells sorted from blood. Subset here: CD45RA+ positively selected. These receptors were collected from a man aged 18-30 years in good health.

This clone has a single count. The chain combines TRBV6-6 with TRBJ2-7, with 10 bases identical to TRBD1. V lost 0 bases, J lost 4 bases, and 6 bases stayed unmatched. CDR3 length equals 16 residues. The germline V gene encodes CDR1 MNHNY and CDR2 SVGAGI (reference sequence). CDR3 loop: CASSYSRQGAGYEQYF. CDR3 DNA sequence: TGTGCCAGCAGTTACTCCAGACAGGGGGCTGGGTACGAGCAGTACTTC.

The chain employs TRBV7-9 and TRBJ2-2; possibly TRBD2 for D (6 bases). The CDR3 spans 17 residues. Germline V CDR1 and CDR2: SEHNR, FQNEAQ (reference sequence). V lost 5 bases and J 0 bases, leaving 16 bases between the germline ends. The CDR3 sequence is CASSPNGAGSNTGELFF. DNA for the CDR3: TGTGCCAGCAGCCCGAATGGTGCGGGATCGAACACCGGGGAGCTGTTTTTT.

The V gene is TRBV19, the J gene TRBJ1-4, with a possible D match to TRBD1 (6 bases). V lost 5 bases and J lost 7, with 11 bases in between. Germline loops: CDR1 LNHDA, CDR2 SQIVND (reference sequence). The CDR3 is made up of 13 amino acids. As DNA, the CDR3 is TGTGCCAGTAGTCTACCAGGGGTTGAAAAACTGTTTTTT. It is translated as CASSLPGVEKLFF.

This chain joins TRBV19 and TRBJ2-3; D is perhaps TRBD2 (6 bases). V was pared by 9 bases and J by 6 bases, with 19 bases between. This CDR3 has 14 residues. The germline gives CDR1 LNHDA, CDR2 SQIVND (reference sequence). CDR3 DNA sequence: TGTGCCAGCCAGACTAGTCCTGGCTCGGATACGCAGTATTTT. It encodes CASQTSPGSDTQYF.

The rearrangement links TRBV30 to TRBJ1-4; TRBD1 matches at 9 bases. CDR1 is GTSNPN and CDR2 is SVGIG in the germline V gene (reference sequence). The CDR3 extends over 13 amino acids. V was pared by 2 bases and J by 7 bases, with 2 bases of the junction left unmatched. The CDR3 reads CAWSSQGAEKLFF. The CDR3 coding sequence is TGTGCCTGGAGTTCACAGGGGGCTGAAAAACTGTTTTTT. The full variable domain, its missing parts supplied by reference TRBV30 and TRBJ1-4, is SQTIHQWPATLVQPVGSPLSLECTVEGTSNPNLYWYRQAAGRGLQLLFYSVGIGQISSEVPQNLSASRPQDRQFILSSKKLLLSDSGFYLCAWSSQGAEKLFFGSGTQLSVL.

In its sample, this clone was seen once. This chain joins TRBV19 and TRBJ2-6, with 12 bases fitting TRBD2. Germline V gives CDR1 LNHDA, CDR2 SQIVND (reference sequence). V was clipped by 5 bases and J by 2 bases; unmatched bases: 7. The CDR3 sequence is 18 residues long. In DNA, the CDR3 is TGTGCCAGTAGTCCGACTAGCGGGAGTTTAGCTGGGGCCAACGTCCTGACTTTC. It translates to CASSPTSGSLAGANVLTF. The entire variable domain, with the rest obtained from reference TRBV19 and TRBJ2-6, is as follows: DGGITQSPKYLFRKEGQNVTLSCEQNLNHDAMYWYRQDPGQGLRLIYYSQIVNDFQKGDIAEGYSVSREKKESFPLTVTSAQKNPTAFYLCASSPTSGSLAGANVLTFGAGSRLTVL.

J is TRBJ1-4 and V is TRBV28; weak D call: TRBD1 (6 bases). With 1 base removed from V and 0 bases from J, the gap between germline ends came to 15 bases. Germline CDR1 MDHEN, CDR2 SYDVKM. The CDR3 consists of 18 residues. The CDR3 DNA sequence: TGTGCCAGCAGTTTATCCAGGGGTATACCTTCAACTAATGAAAAACTGTTTTTT. Encoded protein: CASSLSRGIPSTNEKLFF.

The chain couples TRBV19 to TRBJ1-5; D unresolved. The CDR3 loop spans 12 amino acids. The ends were cut back, 2 bases at V and 10 bases at J, with 9 bases in the middle. Germline-derived CDR1 and CDR2 are LNHDA and SQIVND (reference sequence). The CDR3 DNA sequence: TGTGCCAGTAGTATAACGGCAAATCCCCAGCATTTT. It specifies CASSITANPQHF.

The CDR3 bases are TGTGCCAGCAGCCCGGACTATTGGGAGACCCAGTACTTC. The encoded protein is CASSPDYWETQYF. The chain combines TRBV5-4 with TRBJ2-5; tentative D call: TRBD2 (6 bases). The V gene's germline CDR1 is SGHNT and CDR2 YYREEE (reference sequence). V was shortened by 4 bases and J by 5 bases, with 12 bases between the two germline ends. This CDR3 region has 13 residues.